This TCR beta chain derives from a study of T cells in localized non-small cell lung cancer. Study-level findings and limits: Uninvolved adjacent lung had more T cell clonality than any other tissue, topping tumor. Heterogeneity remains possible because sequencing was limited to only one tumor region. When the top 100 tumor clones were examined, a median roughly 62 of them also appeared in the adjacent lung, which was paired and uninvolved.

TCRdb keeps only in-frame clones here, not all; method: immunoSEQ multiplex PCR. The sample consists of tens of thousands of clones, approximately 80% of them appearing once. Points on this clone: Its antigen remains unknown.

This TCR was sampled from a female donor aged 60 or older with stage I lung adenocarcinoma. The sequencing here drew on peripheral blood, taken before any cancer treatment.

The CDR3, as DNA: TGTGCCAGTCCCGACGGCGGCGAGCTGTTTTTT. This translates into CASPDGGELFF. The V call is TRBV19, the J call TRBJ2-2; D not resolved. The germline V and J ends were trimmed by 8 bases and 11 bases, with 12 bases remaining between them. Per germline, CDR1 LNHDA and CDR2 SQIVND (reference sequence). The CDR3 totals 11 residues.